Below, one T cell receptor (beta chain) is given with its context. Its antigen is still unknown. No much larger clone exists at a distance of one base, and base qualities are not known. Only healthy Caucasian donors were included. The twin cohort consisted of three pairs of female monozygotic twins, all aged roughly 18 to 30 years. Peripheral blood mononuclear cells were the source from which RNA for the TCR libraries was isolated. This sample was included in a study of identical twins (dated by TCRdb to 2016 to 2017). Looking at the study overall: To test whether fetal clonotypes persist, the study used deep sequencing on TCR alpha and beta repertoires from monozygotic twins, unrelated adults of various ages, and cord blood. To rule out contamination, replicate twin experiments were performed at different times with different library preparation protocols. Overall results and qualifications from the work: Compared with coincidental sharing between unrelated individuals, an excess of low generation-probability sequences was observed among out-of-frame TCR alpha sequences shared between twins. Abundant cord blood beta clonotypes had fewer insertions, young adult naive repertoires showed a similar but weaker trend, and memory repertoires showed no such trend. In monozygotic twins, recombination models systematically underestimated out-of-frame TCR alpha sharing, but the models matched the sharing seen between unrelated individuals. Invariant T cells such as MAIT and iNKT could partly confound zero-insertion analyses, though diverse VJ usage argued against this for most clonotypes. A weaker excess of twin sharing was found in beta out-of-frame sequences because the signal-to-noise ratio was lowered by fewer shared sequences. Because the same donors could not be followed over many years, conclusions were based on cross-sectional statistical analysis.

The library was generated by 5' RACE. TCRdb names Illumina HiSeq 2000 as the instrument used. Template switching introduced a universal primer binding site; the final cDNA contained a unique molecular identifier, enabling accurate counting of TCR cDNA molecules. Specific primers in the conserved constant-segment region were used to synthesize first-strand cDNA for the TCR alpha and beta chains. To control for contamination, every cDNA library was double barcoded, receiving both a SMART-Mk sample barcode and Illumina barcodes. TruSeq adapter sequences, together with Illumina sample barcodes, were added in two successive PCR steps. TCR alpha and beta cDNA libraries were sequenced on the Illumina HiSeq platform with custom primers. The paper's data handling went like this. Unique molecular identifiers were extracted from raw reads with MiGEC, and CDR3 positions were determined with MiXCR. For each individual, recombination models were inferred using an EM algorithm with the repgenHMM and IGoR tools. The analysis of shared clonotypes was done with the tcR package in R, with sharing normalized by the product of cloneset sizes. Out-of-frame nonproductive sequences were analyzed to study raw recombination free of thymic and clonal selection effects. In TCRdb, the public reads were trimmed at Q25 with fastp and aligned with MiXCR, with productive beta chains retained. Entries that share a CDR3 protein sequence are merged under the most common genes and DNA. What appears here as the V and J calls and clone size reflects TCRdb's work, not the paper's. The table for this sample lists approximately 600,000 distinct CDR3 sequences; around 7.5% of them were counted only once. Clones ranked in the top ten supply 1.6% of the sample.

The CDR3 sequence holds 13 residues, the cysteine and phenylalanine included. Of the read, only the CDR3 DNA is kept; its 39 bases are in frame from base 1. V drops 3 bases and J drops 3 bases, leaving 9 bases in between. Sequences SGHDT (CDR1) and YYEEEE (CDR2) are obtained from the germline V gene. The same data also went into a second study, on yellow fever vaccine responses in identical twins. The second paper states: The T cell response to vaccination in identical twins was reported by the authors to appear partly convergent and partly personalized. In identical twins, the study followed T cell clones that responded to the vaccine with precision.

Material for sequencing was PBMCs. The clonotype originates from a woman under 30 in good health. The sequence joins TRBV5-6 to TRBJ1-2; a tentative D match to TRBD1 spans 5 bases. The DNA sequence reads TGTGCCAGCAGCTCACAGGTTGACTATGGCTACACCTTC. Its coded protein is CASSSQVDYGYTF.